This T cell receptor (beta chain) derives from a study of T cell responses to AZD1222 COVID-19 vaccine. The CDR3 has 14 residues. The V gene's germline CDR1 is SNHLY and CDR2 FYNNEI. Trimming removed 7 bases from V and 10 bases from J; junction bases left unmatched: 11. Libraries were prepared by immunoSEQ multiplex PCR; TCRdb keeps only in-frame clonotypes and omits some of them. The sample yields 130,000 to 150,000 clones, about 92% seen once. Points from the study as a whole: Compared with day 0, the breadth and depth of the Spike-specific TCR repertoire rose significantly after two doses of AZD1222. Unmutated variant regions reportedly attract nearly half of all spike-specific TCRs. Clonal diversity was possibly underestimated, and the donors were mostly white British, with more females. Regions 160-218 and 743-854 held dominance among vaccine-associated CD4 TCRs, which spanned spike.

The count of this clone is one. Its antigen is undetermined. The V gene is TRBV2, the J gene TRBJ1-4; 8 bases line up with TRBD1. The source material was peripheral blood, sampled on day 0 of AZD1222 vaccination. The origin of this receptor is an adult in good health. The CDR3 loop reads CASNQQGGGGKLFF. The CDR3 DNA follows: TGTGCCAGCAACCAACAGGGGGGAGGGGGAAAACTGTTTTTT. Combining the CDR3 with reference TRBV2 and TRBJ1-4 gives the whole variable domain EPEVTQTPSHQVTQMGQEVILRCVPISNHLYFYWYRQILGQKVEFLVSFYNNEISEKSEIFDDQFSVERPDGSNFTLKIRSTKLEDSAMYFCASNQQGGGGKLFFGSGTQLSVL.